The T cell receptor beta chain described here comes from a study of T cells in Graves' hyperthyroidism and ophthalmopathy (dated by TCRdb to the late 2010s). For context, the study as a whole: Peripheral blood samples were taken at the time of initial diagnosis, prior to any treatment. A discovery cohort of about a hundred patients, roughly 45 with Graves' ophthalmopathy and more than 55 with stable Graves' hyperthyroidism, was used to find distinguishing TCR V-J signatures. Prospective prediction of ophthalmopathy was tested in an independent validation cohort consisting of roughly 20 hyperthyroidism patients and approximately 16 patients who later progressed to ophthalmopathy. The 75 to 100 discovery patients were randomly split 7:3 into training and test sets. In about six Graves' hyperthyroidism patients, the study also compared T-cell repertoires from thyroid tissue with T-cell repertoires from blood. After blood sampling, hyperthyroidism patients were treated with methimazole at a starting dose of 30 mg daily, and ophthalmopathy patients were treated with high-dose intravenous methylprednisolone. TCR Vbeta CDR3 sequencing of roughly 140 peripheral blood samples (more than 40 ophthalmopathy, 70 to 85 hyperthyroidism and roughly 17 progressor patients) is reported in the paper.

Study-level results and caveats: During validation, the model predicted progression to ophthalmopathy a median of around six months ahead of onset, with around 71% sensitivity and 72% to 80% specificity. Ophthalmopathy was separated from stable hyperthyroidism by a 13 V-J signature model, with around 90% sensitivity and 81% to 82% specificity obtained in cross-validation and 80%/75% obtained in testing. Sample size was not statistically predetermined, and blinding of investigators to group allocation was not performed. Most expanded thyroid clonotypes (frequency above 0.001) were also detected in blood, a finding suggesting that blood repertoires may reflect thyroid immune responses.

Stable Graves' hyperthyroidism was defined as no progression to ophthalmopathy during 18 months of follow-up. Hyperthyroidism patients were newly diagnosed, with disease duration under 2 months, and aged 18 to 65 years. Any patient with an uncontrolled infection, another autoimmune disease, pregnancy or lactation was excluded. Diagnoses were established on the basis of clinical symptoms, serum thyroxine and TRAb, thyroid ultrasound, and orbital computed tomography. Ficoll-Paque density gradient centrifugation was used to isolate PBMCs from 9.5 to 10 ml of fresh peripheral blood. Total RNA was extracted with Trizol reagent, and quality was checked on an Agilent 2100 Bioanalyzer. This clonotype was found a few times. There is no known antigen for this receptor. Base quality data are lacking; no much larger clone is found one base away. TCR beta CDR3 regions were amplified from RNA transcripts. The TCR CDR3 was subjected to a first round of RT-PCR using the HTBI primer set and the Qiagen OneStep RT-PCR kit. The libraries were constructed in a second round of multiplex PCR and then size-selected and purified. The libraries were sequenced on an Illumina HiSeq2000 using paired-end 100 bp reads. The published analysis was carried out like this. SOAPnuke was used to process the raw data, throwing out any read that contained adapters or uncalled bases, had a mean Phred below 15, or lacked an exact constant-primer or identifier match. COPE v1.2.5 was used to merge the high-quality paired reads, and each unique nucleotide sequence was defined as a clonotype. MiTCR v1.1 was used to align clonotypes to the IMGT TRBV, TRBD and TRBJ reference segments. Analysis was restricted to V-J combinations with a frequency above 0.0001, which covered roughly 99% of repertoires. A TCS score was defined as the ratio between F50 (clonal expansion) and ExV (chaos), using BLOSUM62-based TCRdist between CDR3 peptides within each V-J. Welch's t-statistics and random forest reduced just over 500 V-J features to 10 to 15, which were used in a naive Bayes classifier (R e1071). The raw public reads went through TCRdb reprocessing: fastp at Q25, MiXCR clone calling, in-frame beta chains kept. Every CDR3 protein is listed once, alongside the most common genes and DNA of its rows. The V and J calls were determined by TCRdb, not by the authors. The sample table holds some 400,000 distinct CDR3 sequences, of which over 11% were seen once. Clones ranked in the top ten supply approximately 11% of the sample.

V loses 4 bases at its end and J loses 15 bases; junction bases beyond the gene matches: 17. Its CDR3 holds 14 amino acids, cysteine through phenylalanine. The only DNA kept is the CDR3, 42 bases in frame from the first base. The germline V gene specifies SQVTM as CDR1 and ANQGSEA as CDR2. The sample was blood. The chain couples TRBV29-1 to TRBJ2-1; a stretch of 8 junction bases matches TRBD2. The receptor comes from a woman aged 60-75 years with Graves' hyperthyroidism. The CDR3 in this case is CSVVGSGYGRAPFF. The DNA is as follows: TGCAGCGTTGTGGGTAGCGGGTACGGGAGGGCCCCGTTCTTC.